Presented here are 28 T cell receptor beta chains from one specimen sequenced in a study of vaccination effects on CD4 cells after COVID-19. Using viral peptide pools, the ViraFEST assay grew out antigen-specific CD4+ T cells prior to sequencing. Between days 10 and 11 of culture, CD4+ T cells were separated out. The study found no prior SARS-CoV-2 infection in the vaccine recipients, who tested negative for nucleocapsid antibodies. Which antigens these TCRs recognize remains unknown. Profiled with immunoSEQ multiplex PCR; TCRdb holds only in-frame clones, not every one. The sample includes under 80,000 clones, around 79% of them seen just once. Source: CD4+ T cells from PBMCs cultured with SARS-CoV-2 spike peptides, taken before COVID-19 vaccination. The receptor source for this set is a human donor who received a COVID-19 vaccine.

V is TRBV7-3 and J is TRBJ1-5; no clear D gene. Trimming cost V 2 bases and J 0 bases, with 2 bases left between them. From germline, CDR1 is SGHTA and CDR2 FQGTGA. The length of the CDR3 is 13 residues. DNA for the CDR3: TGTGCCAGCAGCTTAGATAGCAATCAGCCCCAGCATTTT. This translates into CASSLDSNQPQHF.

The chain joins TRBV3-1 (or the pseudogene TRBV3-2) to TRBJ1-4; possibly TRBD1 for D (5 bases). Germline assignment: CDR1 LGHDT and CDR2 YNNKEL (reference sequence). The V and J ends lost 5 bases and 6 bases respectively, with 10 bases between them. This CDR3 is built from 13 residues. CDR3 in amino acids: CASSESGDEKLFF. DNA of the CDR3: TGTGCCAGCAGCGAGTCGGGGGATGAAAAACTGTTTTTT.

The V call is TRBV7-8, the J call TRBJ2-1; 11 bases line up with TRBD2. The CDR3 has 17 residues. The V and J ends lost 3 bases and 5 bases, in that order; junction bases with no gene match: 9. The germline CDR1 and CDR2 sequences are SGHVS and FQNEAQ. CDR3 protein: CASSLTPGLAVNNEQFF. CDR3 DNA sequence: TGTGCCAGCAGCTTGACTCCGGGACTAGCGGTTAACAATGAGCAGTTCTTC.

The CDR3 DNA reads TGTGCCAGCAGCTTTTATACCGACGAGCAGTACGTC. It yields the protein CASSFYTDEQYV. The chain is built from TRBV7-8 and TRBJ2-7; D remains ambiguous. Trimming stripped 3 bases from V and 5 bases from J, with 8 bases between. The CDR3 has 12 residues. The germline V gene encodes CDR1 SGHVS and CDR2 FQNEAQ.

CDR3: CASSPGHSSYEQYV. The CDR3 nucleotides are TGTGCCAGCAGCCCAGGTCACAGTTCCTACGAGCAGTACGTC. The rearrangement uses TRBV7-2 and TRBJ2-7; D ambiguous. Germline V lookup: CDR1 SGHTA, CDR2 FQGNSA. This CDR3 has 14 amino acids. V gave up 5 bases and J gave up 1 base, with 12 bases separating them.

The rearrangement links TRBV29-1 to TRBJ1-1; 7 bases align to TRBD1. V was clipped by 7 bases and J by 1 base; unmatched bases: 6. There are 13 residues in the CDR3. Per the germline V gene, CDR1 is SQVTM and CDR2 is ANQGSEA. This CDR3 reads CSEQTGPNTEAFF. DNA for the CDR3: TGCAGCGAGCAGACAGGGCCGAACACTGAAGCTTTCTTT.

The genes are TRBV28 and TRBJ2-2; D possibly corresponds to TRBD1 (6 bases). Trimming stripped 0 bases from V and 4 bases from J, with 6 bases between. The CDR3 consists of 14 residues. CDR1 is MDHEN, CDR2 SYDVKM, per germline. The CDR3, as DNA: TGTGCCAGCAGTTTATGGGACAGCACCGGGGAGCTGTTTTTT. The encoded protein is CASSLWDSTGELFF. The entire variable domain, with the rest obtained from reference TRBV28 and TRBJ2-2, is as follows: DVKVTQSSRYLVKRTGEKVFLECVQDMDHENMFWYRQDPGLGLRLIYFSYDVKMKEKGDIPEGYSVSREKKERFSLILESASTNQTSMYLCASSLWDSTGELFFGEGSRLTVL.

The chain links TRBV2 to TRBJ2-7; no clear D gene. The CDR3 extends over 14 amino acids. Germline CDR1 and CDR2: SNHLY and FYNNEI. V was trimmed by 7 bases and J by 3 bases, leaving 16 bases between them. The CDR3 loop reads CASTEGFRIYEQYV. The CDR3 bases are TGTGCCAGCACAGAAGGGTTTAGGATCTACGAGCAGTACGTC.

The chain is built from TRBV6-5 and TRBJ2-1; 10 nucleotides align to TRBD1. CDR1 is MNHEY and CDR2 is SVGAGI in the germline V gene. Trimming removed 2 bases from V and 9 bases from J; junction bases left unmatched: 4. The CDR3 is 14 residues long. As DNA, the CDR3 is TGTGCCAGCAGTTACGACAGGGGGCGAGGTGAGCAGTTCTTC. The encoded protein is CASSYDRGRGEQFF.

The chain has TRBV5-1 and TRBJ1-1; D remains unclear. V was clipped by 0 bases and J by 1 base, with 4 bases between them. CDR3 length: 13 residues. CDR1 and CDR2 (germline): SGHRS, YFSETQ. The DNA of the CDR3 is TGCGCCAGCAGCTTGGCCCGGAACACTGAAGCTTTCTTT. This translates into CASSLARNTEAFF.

The chain couples TRBV4-1 to TRBJ2-1; 7 nucleotides line up with TRBD1. In germline, CDR1 is MGHRA, CDR2 YSYEKL. The CDR3 covers 16 residues. V shed 2 bases, J shed 1 base, and the junction held 5 bases outside the gene matches. The CDR3 region has the DNA TGCGCCAGCAGCCAACGACAGGGTGGATCCTACAATGAGCAGTTCTTC. Translation gives CASSQRQGGSYNEQFF.

This chain connects TRBV30 to TRBJ2-1, with D perhaps TRBD1 or TRBD2 (5 bases each). Germline V gene data show CDR1 as GTSNPN and CDR2 as SVGIG (reference sequence). The CDR3 contains 13 residues. V shed 4 bases and J shed 2 bases, with 9 bases lying between them. The CDR3 region has the DNA TGTGCCTGGATGTGGGGGACCTACAATGAGCAGTTCTTC. This gives the protein CAWMWGTYNEQFF.

This chain uses TRBV5-1 with TRBJ2-2; 8 nucleotides match TRBD1. CDR1 and CDR2 (germline): SGHRS, YFSETQ. The CDR3 length is 17 residues. With V trimmed by 0 bases and J by 1 base, 5 bases remained unmatched. The CDR3 region is CASSLGTGSLNTGELFF. In DNA form, the CDR3 reads TGCGCCAGCAGCTTGGGGACAGGGTCGTTGAACACCGGGGAGCTGTTTTTT.

The V gene is TRBV12-3 or TRBV12-4, the J gene TRBJ1-1, with D possibly TRBD1 on 6 matching bases. This CDR3 has 13 amino acids. Trimming cost V 3 bases and J 10 bases, with 15 bases left between them. The CDR3 bases are TGTGCCAGCAGTTTTAACAGGGATGGTGGAGCTTTCTTT. Protein: CASSFNRDGGAFF.

The chain uses TRBV28 and TRBJ1-1; D is ambiguous. Germline CDR1 and CDR2: MDHEN and SYDVKM. The CDR3 is 14 amino acids. Trimming pared 2 bases from V and 0 bases from J, leaving 7 bases between. For the CDR3, the DNA is TGTGCCAGCAGTTTAATCACGATGAACACTGAAGCTTTCTTT. Translating it yields CASSLITMNTEAFF.

As DNA, the CDR3 is TGTGCCAGCAGCTCGGGTGAGACCCAGTACTTC. Translation: CASSSGETQYF. The chain is built from TRBV7-2 and TRBJ2-5, with unresolved D. Trimming shortened V by 4 bases and J by 5 bases, and 5 bases separated the two germline ends. CDR3 length: 11 amino acids. Germline CDR1 reads SGHTA; CDR2 reads FQGNSA.

This sequence joins TRBV9 and TRBJ1-1; D is unresolved. CDR1 SGDLS and CDR2 YYNGEE come from the germline V gene. Trimming cost V 3 bases and J 11 bases, with 17 bases left between them. This CDR3 has 13 residues. The CDR3, as DNA: TGTGCCAGCAGCGGACCTCCCGACGGTGATGCTTTCTTT. The encoded protein is CASSGPPDGDAFF.

This clone occurred once. The V gene is TRBV10-3, the J gene TRBJ1-1, with D possibly TRBD1 on 5 matching bases. V lost 8 bases and J lost 0, with 7 bases in between. There are 12 residues in the CDR3. Germline-derived CDR1 and CDR2 are ENHRY and SYGVKD. CDR3 sequence (DNA): TGTGCCATCGAACAGGTGAACACTGAAGCTTTCTTT. Amino acid sequence: CAIEQVNTEAFF.

The gene calls are TRBV2 and TRBJ1-2; 8 nucleotides agree with TRBD1. The CDR3 loop spans 13 amino acids. CDR1 and CDR2 (germline): SNHLY, FYNNEI. V lost 5 bases and J lost 5; bases outside the gene matches: 4. The CDR3 nucleotides are TGTGCCAGCAGTTTCGACAGGGGTTATGGCTACACCTTC. Its protein is CASSFDRGYGYTF.

The chain couples TRBV30 to TRBJ2-6, with 9 positions matching TRBD1. The length of the CDR3 is 16 residues. V shed 1 base, J shed 3 bases, and the junction held 4 bases outside the gene matches. The germline V gene has CDR1 GTSNPN and CDR2 SVGIG (reference sequence). This CDR3 is CAWSEQGAVGANVLTF. The CDR3 bases are TGTGCCTGGAGTGAACAGGGGGCCGTTGGGGCCAACGTCCTGACTTTC. The whole variable domain, filled in from reference TRBV30 and TRBJ2-6, reads SQTIHQWPATLVQPVGSPLSLECTVEGTSNPNLYWYRQAAGRGLQLLFYSVGIGQISSEVPQNLSASRPQDRQFILSSKKLLLSDSGFYLCAWSEQGAVGANVLTFGAGSRLTVL.

The genes are TRBV18 and TRBJ1-1; D remains unclear. The V gene lost 2 bases and the J gene lost 1 base, with 2 bases spanning the gap. The CDR3 sequence is 12 residues long. Germline values: CDR1 KGHSH, CDR2 LQKENI. CDR3 amino acids: CASSPGNTEAFF. The DNA for the CDR3 is TGTGCCAGCTCACCAGGGAACACTGAAGCTTTCTTT.

This rearrangement joins TRBV29-1 to TRBJ2-2; TRBD2 aligns across 11 bases. There are 15 residues in the CDR3. The V and J ends lost 5 bases and 2 bases, in that order; junction bases with no gene match: 4. Germline loops: CDR1 SQVTM, CDR2 ANQGSEA. CDR3 sequence (DNA): TGCAGCGTTACTAGCGGGGGCCCTAACACCGGGGAGCTGTTTTTT. Residues: CSVTSGGPNTGELFF.

The chain couples TRBV4-3 to TRBJ2-3; D uncertain. The CDR3 has 13 amino acids. V was pared by 0 bases and J by 5 bases, with 6 bases between. The germline CDR1 and CDR2 sequences are LGHNA and YSLEER. Written as DNA, the CDR3 is TGCGCCAGCAGCCAAGATTTATTAGATACGCAGTATTTT. Amino acids: CASSQDLLDTQYF.

V gene TRBV12-5 combines with J gene TRBJ2-3, with D perhaps TRBD1 (5 bases). V was trimmed by 0 bases and J by 4 bases, leaving 14 bases between them. The CDR3 is 16 residues long. Germline V gene sequence: CDR1 LGHNT, CDR2 FRNRAP. CDR3 in DNA: TGTGCTAGTGGTTTGGTACCAGGGTTCGATGCAGATACGCAGTATTTT. It is translated as CASGLVPGFDADTQYF.

The chain combines TRBV4-2 with TRBJ2-5; the D gene is possibly TRBD1 (5 bases). CDR1 and CDR2 (germline): LGHNA, YNFKEQ. The CDR3 covers 13 residues. The ends were cut back, 4 bases at V and 3 bases at J, with 9 bases in the middle. CDR3 sequence: CASSRQIKETQYF. The DNA for the CDR3 is TGTGCCAGCAGCCGACAGATAAAAGAGACCCAGTACTTC.

The J gene is TRBJ2-1, the V gene TRBV24-1; 8 nucleotides line up with TRBD1. After removal of 5 bases from V and 4 bases from J, the junction contained 9 bases not matched to a gene. The CDR3 is made up of 16 amino acids. Germline assignment: CDR1 KGHDR and CDR2 SFDVKD. The CDR3 here is CATSAPTGEYYNEQFF. For the CDR3, the DNA is TGTGCCACCAGTGCCCCGACAGGGGAATATTACAATGAGCAGTTCTTC.

This clone came up once. J is TRBJ2-1 and V is TRBV5-6; 11 positions agree with TRBD1. V gave up 3 bases and J gave up 3 bases; unmatched junction bases: 2. Germline assignment: CDR1 SGHDT and CDR2 YYEEEE. The CDR3 consists of 15 residues. The CDR3 sequence: CASSSGQGDYNEQFF. CDR3 in DNA: TGTGCCAGCAGCTCGGGACAGGGGGACTACAATGAGCAGTTCTTC.

This chain connects TRBV5-1 to TRBJ2-3, with unresolved D. Per germline, CDR1 SGHRS and CDR2 YFSETQ. V was shortened by 3 bases and J by 0 bases, with 8 bases between the two germline ends. The CDR3 runs to 14 residues. The CDR3 sequence: CASSWGTSTDTQYF. The CDR3 DNA reads as TGCGCCAGCAGCTGGGGAACTAGCACAGATACGCAGTATTTT.